At least ten counts were recorded for the clone carrying this T cell receptor (beta chain). This record belongs to a study of shared clonotypes between healthy human individuals. Study context: Participating donors consisted of a couple of women and a few men aged 18 to 49.

It was across several immunoSEQ plates that each subset's genomic DNA was evenly split. Sequenced by immunoSEQ multiplex PCR; TCRdb stores in-frame clones only, minus some. Of around 720,000 clones listed, roughly 73% were seen once; the top ten hold around 2%. Germline V gene data show CDR1 as SGHNT and CDR2 as YYREEE (reference sequence). The junction had 5 bases not matched to a gene; V was cut back by 5 bases and J by 3 bases. The CDR3 is 16 amino acids. The gene calls are TRBV5-4 and TRBJ2-1, with TRBD2 identical over 13 bases. Material for sequencing was memory CD4+ T cells sorted from blood. Subset denoted: CD45RA-negative fraction. The sequence came from a woman in her twenties or thirties in good health. The CDR3 loop reads CASSLLAGGIYNEQFF. CDR3 bases: TGTGCCAGCAGTTTACTAGCGGGAGGGATCTACAATGAGCAGTTCTTC.